This TCR beta chain was recovered during a study of T cells in Graves' hyperthyroidism and ophthalmopathy. Study-wide background: Peripheral blood was obtained at initial diagnosis, preceding any treatment.

TCR beta CDR3 regions were amplified from RNA. Using the HTBI primer set, a first-round RT-PCR was run on the TCR CDR3. TCRdb reprocessed the multiplex PCR reads via MiXCR and lists one record per CDR3 protein. The table lists about 350,000 distinct CDR3 sequences, about 15% of them singletons, with approximately 30% in the top ten. Worth noting for this clonotype: Its target is not known.

Study outcomes and limitations: Stable hyperthyroidism and ophthalmopathy were separated using 13 V-J signatures. The model predicted ophthalmopathy a median around seven months before onset.

Germline values: CDR1 MGHRA, CDR2 YSYEKL. V lost 0 bases and J lost 8, with 7 bases in between. CDR3 length: 12 amino acids. The source material was blood. The sequence derives from a woman in her twenties or thirties with Graves' hyperthyroidism that later progressed to Graves' ophthalmopathy. V and J are TRBV4-1 and TRBJ1-1; unclear D gene. Written as DNA, the CDR3 is TGCGCCAGCAGCCAAGATGCGGGGGAAGCTTTCTTT. It encodes CASSQDAGEAFF.